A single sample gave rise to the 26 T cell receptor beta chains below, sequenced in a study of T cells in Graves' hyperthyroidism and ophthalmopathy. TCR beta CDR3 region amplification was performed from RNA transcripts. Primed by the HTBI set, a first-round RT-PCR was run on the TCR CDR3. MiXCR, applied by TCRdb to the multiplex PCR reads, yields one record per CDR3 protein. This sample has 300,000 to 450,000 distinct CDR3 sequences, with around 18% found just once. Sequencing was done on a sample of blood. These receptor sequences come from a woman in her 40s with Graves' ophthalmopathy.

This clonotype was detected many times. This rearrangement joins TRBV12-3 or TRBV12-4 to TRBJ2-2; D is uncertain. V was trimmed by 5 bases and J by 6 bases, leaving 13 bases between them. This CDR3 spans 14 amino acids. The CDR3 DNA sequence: TGTGCCAGCAGTCCGTCAGGCAAGTCCGGGGAGCTGTTTTTT. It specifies CASSPSGKSGELFF.

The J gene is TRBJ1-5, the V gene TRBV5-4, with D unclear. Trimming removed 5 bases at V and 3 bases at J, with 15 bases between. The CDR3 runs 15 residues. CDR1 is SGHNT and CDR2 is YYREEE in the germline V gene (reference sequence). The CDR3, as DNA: TGTGCCAGCAGAAGGGCAGGTGCCGACAATCAGCCCCAGCATTTT. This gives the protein CASRRAGADNQPQHF.

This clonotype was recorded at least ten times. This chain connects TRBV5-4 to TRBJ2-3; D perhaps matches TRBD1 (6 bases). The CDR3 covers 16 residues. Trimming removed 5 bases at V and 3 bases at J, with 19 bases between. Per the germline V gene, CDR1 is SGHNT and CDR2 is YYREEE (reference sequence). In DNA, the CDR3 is TGTGCCAGCAGTTTGCTCGACAGGATAATAACAGATACGCAGTATTTT. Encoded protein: CASSLLDRIITDTQYF.

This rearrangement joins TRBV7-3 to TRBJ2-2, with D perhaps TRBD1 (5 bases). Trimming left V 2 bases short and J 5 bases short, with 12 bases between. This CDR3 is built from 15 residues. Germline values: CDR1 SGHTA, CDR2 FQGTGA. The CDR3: CASSLSSTETGELFF. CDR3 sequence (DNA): TGTGCCAGCAGCTTATCCTCGACAGAAACCGGGGAGCTGTTTTTT.

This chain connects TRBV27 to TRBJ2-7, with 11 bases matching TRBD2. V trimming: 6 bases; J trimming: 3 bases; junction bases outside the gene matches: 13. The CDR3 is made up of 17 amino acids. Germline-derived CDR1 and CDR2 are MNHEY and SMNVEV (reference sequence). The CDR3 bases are TGTGCCAGCAGCCGCCGACTAGCGGGGTACCAAATCTACGAGCAGTACTTC. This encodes CASSRRLAGYQIYEQYF.

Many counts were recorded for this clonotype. The CDR3 loop is CSARQGGRNYGYTF. CDR3 nucleotides: TGCAGTGCCCGGCAAGGGGGCCGAAACTATGGCTACACCTTC. The chain has TRBV20-1 and TRBJ1-2, with 7 bases fitting TRBD1. CDR1 and CDR2 from the germline V gene are DFQATT and SNEGSKA (reference sequence). V lost 6 bases, J lost 2 bases, and 9 bases stayed unmatched. The CDR3 extends over 14 amino acids.

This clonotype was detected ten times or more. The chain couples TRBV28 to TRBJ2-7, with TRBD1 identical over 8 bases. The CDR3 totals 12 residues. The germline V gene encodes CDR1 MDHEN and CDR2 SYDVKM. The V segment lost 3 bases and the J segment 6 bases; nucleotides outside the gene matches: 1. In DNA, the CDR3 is TGTGCCAGCAGTTTTCAGGGGGCCGAGCAGTACTTC. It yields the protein CASSFQGAEQYF.

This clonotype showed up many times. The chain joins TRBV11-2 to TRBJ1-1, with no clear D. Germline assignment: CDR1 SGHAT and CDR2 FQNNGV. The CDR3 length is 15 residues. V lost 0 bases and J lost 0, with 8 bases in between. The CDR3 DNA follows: TGTGCCAGCAGCTTAGAACTATCCATGAACACTGAAGCTTTCTTT. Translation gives CASSLELSMNTEAFF.

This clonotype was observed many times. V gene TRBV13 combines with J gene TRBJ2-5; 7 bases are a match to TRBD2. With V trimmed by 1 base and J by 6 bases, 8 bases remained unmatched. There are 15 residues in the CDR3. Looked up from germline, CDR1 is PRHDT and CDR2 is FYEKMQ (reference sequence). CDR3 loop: CASSLAGGLGKTQYF. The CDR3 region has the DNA TGTGCCAGCAGCTTAGCGGGAGGCCTGGGGAAGACCCAGTACTTC. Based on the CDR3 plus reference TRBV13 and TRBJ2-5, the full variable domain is AAGVIQSPRHLIKEKRETATLKCYPIPRHDTVYWYQQGPGQDPQFLISFYEKMQSDKGSIPDRFSAQQFSDYHSELNMSSLELGDSALYFCASSLAGGLGKTQYFGPGTRLLVL.

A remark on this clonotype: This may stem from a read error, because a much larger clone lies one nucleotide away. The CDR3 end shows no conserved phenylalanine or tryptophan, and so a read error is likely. CDR3 residues: CSALILAGGPGEQYL. The CDR3 nucleotides are TGCAGTGCCCTCATCCTAGCGGGAGGGCCGGGAGAGCAGTACCTC. The V and J genes are TRBV20-1 and TRBJ2-7; 12 bases agree with TRBD2. With V trimmed by 6 bases and J by 7 bases, 13 bases remained unmatched. The CDR3 is 15 residues long. Germline CDR1 reads DFQATT; CDR2 reads SNEGSKA (reference sequence).

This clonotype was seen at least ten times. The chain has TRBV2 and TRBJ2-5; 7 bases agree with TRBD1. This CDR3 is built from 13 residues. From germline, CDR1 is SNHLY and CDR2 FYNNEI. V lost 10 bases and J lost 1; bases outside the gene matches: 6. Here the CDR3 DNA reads TGTGCCACCCACAGACAGGGCCAAGAGACCCAGTACTTC. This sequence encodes CATHRQGQETQYF.

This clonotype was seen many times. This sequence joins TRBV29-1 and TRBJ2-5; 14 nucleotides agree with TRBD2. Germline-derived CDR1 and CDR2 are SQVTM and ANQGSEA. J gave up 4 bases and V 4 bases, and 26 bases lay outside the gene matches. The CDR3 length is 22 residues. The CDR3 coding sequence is TGCAGCGTTGCCTATGTTAGGGCCCGGACTAGCGGGAGGAGGGCCAGGGGAGAGACCCAGTACTTC. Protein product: CSVAYVRARTSGRRARGETQYF.

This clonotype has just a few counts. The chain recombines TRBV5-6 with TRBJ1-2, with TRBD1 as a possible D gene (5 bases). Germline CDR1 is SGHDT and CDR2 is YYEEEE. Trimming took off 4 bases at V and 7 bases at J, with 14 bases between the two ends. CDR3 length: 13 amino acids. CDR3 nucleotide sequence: TGTGCCAGCAGCATGGGGGGACTTCGTGGCTACACCTTC. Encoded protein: CASSMGGLRGYTF.

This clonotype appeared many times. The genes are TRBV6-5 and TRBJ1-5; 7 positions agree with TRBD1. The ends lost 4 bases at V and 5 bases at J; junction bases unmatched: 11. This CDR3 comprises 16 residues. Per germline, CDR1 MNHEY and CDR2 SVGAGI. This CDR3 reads CASSSRQGRQDQPQHF. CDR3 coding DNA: TGTGCCAGCAGTTCTCGACAGGGTAGGCAAGATCAGCCCCAGCATTTT.

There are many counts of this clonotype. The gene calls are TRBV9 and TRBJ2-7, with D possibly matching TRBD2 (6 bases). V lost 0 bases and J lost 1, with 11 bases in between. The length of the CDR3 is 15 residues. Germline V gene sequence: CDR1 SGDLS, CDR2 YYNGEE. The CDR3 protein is CASSVGVGGSYEQYF. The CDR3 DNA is TGTGCCAGCAGCGTAGGGGTCGGGGGATCCTACGAGCAGTACTTC.

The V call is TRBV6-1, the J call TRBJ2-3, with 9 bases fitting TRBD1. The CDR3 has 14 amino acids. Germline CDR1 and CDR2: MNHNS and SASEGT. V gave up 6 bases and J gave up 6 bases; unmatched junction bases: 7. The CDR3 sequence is CASSRTGEGDTQYF. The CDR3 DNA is TGTGCCAGCAGCCGGACAGGGGAAGGGGATACGCAGTATTTT.

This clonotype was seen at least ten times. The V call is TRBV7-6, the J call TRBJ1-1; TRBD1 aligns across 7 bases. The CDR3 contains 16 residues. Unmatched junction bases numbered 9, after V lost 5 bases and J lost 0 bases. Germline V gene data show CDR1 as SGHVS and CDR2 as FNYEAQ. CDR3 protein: CASSPTGTALNTEAFF. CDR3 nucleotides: TGTGCCAGCAGCCCCACCGGGACAGCCTTGAACACTGAAGCTTTCTTT.

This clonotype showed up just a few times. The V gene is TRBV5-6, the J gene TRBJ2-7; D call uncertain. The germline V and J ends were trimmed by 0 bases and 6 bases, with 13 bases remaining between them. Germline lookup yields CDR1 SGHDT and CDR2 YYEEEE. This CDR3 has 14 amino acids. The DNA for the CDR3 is TGTGCCAGCAGCTTGGGCATCCCTTCAGGCGAGCAGTACTTC. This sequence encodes CASSLGIPSGEQYF.

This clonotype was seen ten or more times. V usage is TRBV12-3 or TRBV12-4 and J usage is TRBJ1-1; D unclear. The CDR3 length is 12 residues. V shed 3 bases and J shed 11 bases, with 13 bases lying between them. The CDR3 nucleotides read TGTGCCAGCAGTTTCTTATTCAGCGCCGCTTTCTTT. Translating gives CASSFLFSAAFF.

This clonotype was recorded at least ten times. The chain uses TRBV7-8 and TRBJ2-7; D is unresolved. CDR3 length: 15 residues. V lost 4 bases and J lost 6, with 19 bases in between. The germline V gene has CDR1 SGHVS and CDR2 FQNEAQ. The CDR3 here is CASSSYQVPVGEQYF. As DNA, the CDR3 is TGTGCCAGCAGCTCGTACCAGGTGCCGGTGGGCGAGCAGTACTTC.

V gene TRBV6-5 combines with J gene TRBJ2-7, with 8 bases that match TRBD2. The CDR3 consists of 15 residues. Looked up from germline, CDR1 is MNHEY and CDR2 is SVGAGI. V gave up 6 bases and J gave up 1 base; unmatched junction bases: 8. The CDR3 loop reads CASSLRGLGSYEQYF. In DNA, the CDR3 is TGTGCCAGCAGCTTACGGGGACTAGGGTCCTACGAGCAGTACTTC.

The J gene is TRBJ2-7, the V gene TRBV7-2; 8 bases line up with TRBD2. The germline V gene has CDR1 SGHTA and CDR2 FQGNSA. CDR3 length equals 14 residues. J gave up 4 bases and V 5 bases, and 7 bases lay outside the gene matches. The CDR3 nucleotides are TGTGCCAGCAGCCCCGCGCGGGGGGCATACGAGCAGTACTTC. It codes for CASSPARGAYEQYF.

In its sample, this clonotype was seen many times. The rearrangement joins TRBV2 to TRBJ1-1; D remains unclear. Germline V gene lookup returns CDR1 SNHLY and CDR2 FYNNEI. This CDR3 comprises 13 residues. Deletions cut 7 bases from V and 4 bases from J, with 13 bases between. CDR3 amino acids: CASNRWAGTEAFF. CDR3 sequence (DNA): TGTGCCAGCAACCGATGGGCCGGCACTGAAGCTTTCTTT.

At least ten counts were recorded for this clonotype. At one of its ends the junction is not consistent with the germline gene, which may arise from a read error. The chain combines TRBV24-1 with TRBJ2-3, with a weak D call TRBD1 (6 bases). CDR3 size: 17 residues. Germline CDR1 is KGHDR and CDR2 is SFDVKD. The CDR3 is CATGDSGEGVNTDTQYF. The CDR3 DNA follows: TGTGCCACCGGTGACTCCGGTGAGGGGGTTAACACAGATACGCAGTATTTT.

The CDR3 region has the DNA TGCAGTGCTGTAGGTAGCGGGAGTTGGTACGAGCAGTACTTC. Translation gives CSAVGSGSWYEQYF. The genes are TRBV20-1 and TRBJ2-7; 9 bases map to TRBD2. Germline trimming cut 5 bases from V and 4 bases from J; bases unmatched to any gene: 9. In germline, CDR1 is DFQATT, CDR2 SNEGSKA (reference sequence). This CDR3 spans 14 amino acids.

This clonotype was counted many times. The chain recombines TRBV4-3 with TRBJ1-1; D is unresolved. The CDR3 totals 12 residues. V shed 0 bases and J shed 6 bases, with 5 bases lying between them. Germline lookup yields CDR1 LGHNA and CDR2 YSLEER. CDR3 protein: CASSQDNSEAFF. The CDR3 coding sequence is TGCGCCAGCAGCCAAGATAACTCTGAAGCTTTCTTT.